This is a list of T cell receptor beta chains from one sample in a study of graft-versus-host responses after intestinal transplantation. Data came from immunoSEQ multiplex PCR; TCRdb stores just in-frame clones and leaves some out. The sample contains 4,600 or so clones, about a quarter of which appear only once. The sequencing here drew on alloreactive CD4+ T cells from a mixed lymphocyte reaction culture, taken before intestinal transplant. The receptors stem from a human patient who received an intestinal transplant. Each CDR3 is given with its conserved first and last residue. A D gene is named only where the DNA matches it firmly. Clone size is given for some rows only: seen once, a few or many times, or a class if the clone is expanded.

CDR3 length: 14
V gene: TRBV5-1
clone size: NA
J gene: TRBJ1-2
D gene: NA
CDR3 protein: CASSSMTVPYGYTF
CDR3 DNA: TGCGCCAGCAGCTCAATGACAGTCCCGTATGGCTACACCTTC

CDR3 length: 16
V gene: TRBV18
clone size: few
J gene: TRBJ2-7
D gene: NA
CDR3 protein: CASSPPRGREAYEQYF
CDR3 DNA: TGTGCCAGCTCACCACCCCGGGGCAGGGAGGCGTACGAGCAGTACTTC

CDR3 length: 11
V gene: TRBV20-1
clone size: NA
J gene: TRBJ1-2
D gene: NA
CDR3 protein: CSADMVYGYTF
CDR3 DNA: TGCAGTGCTGATATGGTATATGGCTACACCTTC

CDR3 length: 17
V gene: TRBV21-1
clone size: NA
J gene: TRBJ2-1
D gene: NA
CDR3 protein: CASSKVYQDRGHNEQFF
CDR3 DNA: TGTGCCAGCAGCAAAGTTTACCAAGACAGGGGCCACAATGAGCAGTTCTTC

CDR3 length: 14
V gene: TRBV6-9
clone size: few
J gene: TRBJ2-3
D gene: TRBD2
CDR3 protein: CASSYSGRADTQYF
CDR3 DNA: TGTGCCAGCAGTTACTCAGGGAGGGCAGATACGCAGTATTTT

CDR3 length: 15
V gene: TRBV7-9
clone size: NA
J gene: TRBJ1-2
D gene: NA
CDR3 protein: CASSLTQNFNYGYTF
CDR3 DNA: TGTGCCAGCAGCTTAACCCAGAACTTTAACTATGGCTACACCTTC

CDR3 length: 15
V gene: TRBV7-9
clone size: few
J gene: TRBJ2-5
D gene: NA
CDR3 protein: CASSLAWMGMETQYF
CDR3 DNA: TGTGCCAGCAGCTTAGCGTGGATGGGCATGGAGACCCAGTACTTC

CDR3 length: 16
V gene: TRBV6-5
clone size: NA
J gene: TRBJ2-7
D gene: TRBD1
CDR3 protein: CASSYSLVQGGYEQYF
CDR3 DNA: TGTGCCAGCAGTTACTCTCTCGTACAGGGGGGCTACGAGCAGTACTTC

CDR3 length: 13
V gene: TRBV2
clone size: medium-sized
J gene: TRBJ1-6
D gene: NA
CDR3 protein: CASRTTGFSPLHF
CDR3 DNA: TGTGCCAGCAGAACGACAGGTTTCTCACCCCTCCACTTT

CDR3 length: 14
V gene: TRBV5-1
clone size: few
J gene: TRBJ1-4
D gene: TRBD1
CDR3 protein: CASSLGQGAEKLFF
CDR3 DNA: TGCGCCAGCAGCTTGGGACAGGGGGCGGAAAAACTGTTTTTT

CDR3 length: 12
V gene: TRBV9
clone size: medium-sized
J gene: TRBJ2-7
D gene: NA
CDR3 protein: CASSGGEAEQYF
CDR3 DNA: TGTGCCAGCAGCGGGGGGGAAGCCGAGCAGTACTTC

CDR3 length: 15
V gene: TRBV14
clone size: NA
J gene: TRBJ1-4
D gene: TRBD1
CDR3 protein: CASSPAGTEVKKLFF
CDR3 DNA: TGTGCCAGCAGCCCAGCCGGGACAGAAGTGAAGAAACTGTTTTTT

CDR3 length: 15
V gene: TRBV7-9
clone size: large
J gene: TRBJ2-6
D gene: NA
CDR3 protein: CASSSSGIGANVLTF
CDR3 DNA: TGTGCCAGCAGCTCTTCAGGGATCGGGGCCAACGTCCTGACTTTC

CDR3 length: 20
V gene: TRBV2
clone size: few
J gene: TRBJ2-3
D gene: TRBD2
CDR3 protein: CASKIHLLAGATTSTDTQYF
CDR3 DNA: TGTGCCAGCAAAATCCACCTACTAGCGGGAGCGACAACTAGCACAGATACGCAGTATTTT

CDR3 length: 15
V gene: TRBV7-8
clone size: few
J gene: TRBJ2-3
D gene: TRBD2
CDR3 protein: CASSLGWTSGRAQYF
CDR3 DNA: TGTGCCAGCAGCTTAGGCTGGACTAGCGGGAGGGCTCAGTATTTT

CDR3 length: 16
V gene: TRBV21-1
clone size: few
J gene: TRBJ1-6
D gene: NA
CDR3 protein: CASSKGLAGTNSPLHF
CDR3 DNA: TGTGCCAGCAGCAAAGGCTTGGCAGGGACAAATTCACCCCTCCACTTT

CDR3 length: 15
V gene: TRBV5-1
clone size: NA
J gene: TRBJ2-3
D gene: NA
CDR3 protein: CASSLGRVPQDTQYF
CDR3 DNA: TGCGCCAGCAGCTTGGGTCGGGTCCCCCAAGATACGCAGTATTTT

CDR3 length: 18
V gene: TRBV27
clone size: many
J gene: TRBJ2-6
D gene: NA
CDR3 protein: CASRPTSRGRGGANVLTF
CDR3 DNA: TGTGCCAGCAGACCTACTTCCAGGGGCCGGGGTGGGGCCAACGTCCTGACTTTC

CDR3 length: 19
V gene: TRBV28
clone size: NA
J gene: TRBJ2-1
D gene: TRBD2
CDR3 protein: CASSLLGPTSIKNYNEQFF
CDR3 DNA: TGTGCCAGCAGTTTATTGGGCCCGACTAGCATTAAGAACTACAATGAGCAGTTCTTC

CDR3 length: 15
V gene: TRBV13
clone size: NA
J gene: TRBJ2-5
D gene: NA
CDR3 protein: CASSLVGQGKGTQYF
CDR3 DNA: TGTGCCAGCAGCTTAGTAGGTCAGGGGAAAGGGACCCAGTACTTC

CDR3 length: 14
V gene: TRBV11-1
clone size: NA
J gene: TRBJ1-6
D gene: NA
CDR3 protein: CASSQGSYNSPLHF
CDR3 DNA: TGTGCCAGCAGCCAGGGCTCCTATAATTCACCCCTCCACTTT

CDR3 length: 15
V gene: TRBV4-2
clone size: medium-sized
J gene: TRBJ2-5
D gene: TRBD2
CDR3 protein: CASSQGLADQETQYF
CDR3 DNA: TGTGCCAGCAGCCAGGGACTAGCGGACCAAGAGACCCAGTACTTC